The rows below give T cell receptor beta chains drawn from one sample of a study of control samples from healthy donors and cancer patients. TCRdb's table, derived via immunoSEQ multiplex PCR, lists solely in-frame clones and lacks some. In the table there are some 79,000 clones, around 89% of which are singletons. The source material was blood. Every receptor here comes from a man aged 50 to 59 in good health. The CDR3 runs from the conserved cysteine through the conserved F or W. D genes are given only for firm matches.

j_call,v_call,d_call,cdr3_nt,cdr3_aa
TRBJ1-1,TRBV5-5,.,TGTGCCAGCAGTTGGGACCGAGGGTCTGAAGCTTTCTTT,CASSWDRGSEAFF
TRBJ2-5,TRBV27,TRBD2,TGTGCCAGCAAGCGCGGGGGGCAATTCCAAGAGACCCAGTACTTC,CASKRGGQFQETQYF
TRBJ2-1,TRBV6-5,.,TGTGCCAGCTCAGGGTCAGGGAGAGGTGAGCAGTTCTTC,CASSGSGRGEQFF
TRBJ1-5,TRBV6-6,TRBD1,TGTGCCAGCAAGGGACAGGGGAGGGGACAGCCCCAGCATTTT,CASKGQGRGQPQHF
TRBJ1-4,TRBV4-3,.,TGCGCCAGCAGCCAGGGGGGGGCTACTAATGAAAAACTGTTTTTT,CASSQGGATNEKLFF
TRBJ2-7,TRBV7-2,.,TGTGCCAGCAGCTTAAAGGGAGTCGGCGAGCAGTACTTC,CASSLKGVGEQYF
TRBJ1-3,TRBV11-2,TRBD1,TGTGCCAGCAGCTTAGATTATGACAGGGTCGGTACTGGAAACACCATATATTTT,CASSLDYDRVGTGNTIYF
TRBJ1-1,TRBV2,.,TGTGCCAGCACAGGAGACACTGAAGCTTTCTTT,CASTGDTEAFF
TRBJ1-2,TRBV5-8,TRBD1,TGTGCCAGCAGCTTTAGGGACAGGAACTATGGCTACACCTTC,CASSFRDRNYGYTF
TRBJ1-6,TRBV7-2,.,TGTGCCAGCAGTTCCTTTAGGGGGATTGGTTCACCCCTCCACTTT,CASSSFRGIGSPLHF